This TCR beta chain is drawn from a study of cytomegalovirus exposure and HLA in healthy donors. Study-wide points: Reportedly, cytomegalovirus status was diagnosed with high sensitivity and specificity. Rarity marked most TCR sequences, yet some public TCRs occurred in many donors. According to a later analysis, donors in an Asian-associated ancestry cluster reportedly had fewer N-insertions than the roughly 660-donor mean.

Vbeta (60) and Jbeta (13) primers were used in the PCR. Using immunoSEQ multiplex PCR, the repertoire was profiled, and TCRdb retains in-frame clones only, with some absent. This sample carries 150,000 to 250,000 clones, around 80% of them seen once, and the ten largest clones take around 4.3%. This CDR3 has 13 residues. V lost 7 bases and J 1 base, leaving 10 bases between the germline ends. CDR1 and CDR2 from the germline V gene are ENHRY and SYGVKD. As to this clone: The antigen remains undetermined.

The source of this sequence is a woman in her thirties in good health and CMV-seropositive. Source material: PBMCs. The chain carries TRBV10-3 and TRBJ1-1; D gene unclear. The CDR3 coding sequence is TGTGCCATCATGTATTCAGGGAACACTGAAGCTTTCTTT. Amino acid sequence: CAIMYSGNTEAFF.